The subject of this entry is one T cell receptor beta chain. The antigen is unknown. The data were taken from a study of cytomegalovirus exposure and HLA in healthy donors. Study-wide results and limits: The authors later linked a missense DCLRE1C variant to TCR beta V- and J-gene trimming.

Amplification used 60 Vbeta primers and 13 Jbeta primers. Profiled with immunoSEQ multiplex PCR; TCRdb holds only in-frame clones, not every one. In the table there are 95,000 to 120,000 clones, less than 80% of which are singletons. V gave up 3 bases and J gave up 2 bases; unmatched junction bases: 10. CDR1 and CDR2 (germline): ENHRY, SYGVKD. The CDR3 runs to 16 residues. The chain employs TRBV10-3 and TRBJ2-7; the match to TRBD2 covers 7 bases. This sequence was found in a woman in her thirties or forties in good health and CMV-seropositive. Material for sequencing was PBMCs. CDR3 DNA sequence: TGTGCCATCAGTGACTCACGACTAGCTCGTACCTACGAGCAGTACTTC. This codes for CAISDSRLARTYEQYF.